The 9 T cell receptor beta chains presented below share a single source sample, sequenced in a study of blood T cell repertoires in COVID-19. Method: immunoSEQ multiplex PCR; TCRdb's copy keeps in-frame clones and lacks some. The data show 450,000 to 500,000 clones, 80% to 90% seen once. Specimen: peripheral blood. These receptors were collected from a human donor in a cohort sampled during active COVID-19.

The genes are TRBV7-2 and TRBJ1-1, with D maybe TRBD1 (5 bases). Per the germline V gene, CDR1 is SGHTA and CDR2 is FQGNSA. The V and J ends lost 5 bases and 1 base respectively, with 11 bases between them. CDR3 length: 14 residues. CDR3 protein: CASSPQAANTEAFF. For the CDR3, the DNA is TGTGCCAGCAGCCCACAGGCCGCGAACACTGAAGCTTTCTTT.

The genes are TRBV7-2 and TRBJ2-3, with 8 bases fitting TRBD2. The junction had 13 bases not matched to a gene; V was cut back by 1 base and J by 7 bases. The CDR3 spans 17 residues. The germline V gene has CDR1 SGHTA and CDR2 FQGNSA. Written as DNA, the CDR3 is TGTGCCAGCAGCTTAGAGGGTAGCGGGGCTGCTCGAAATACGCAGTATTTT. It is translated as CASSLEGSGAARNTQYF.

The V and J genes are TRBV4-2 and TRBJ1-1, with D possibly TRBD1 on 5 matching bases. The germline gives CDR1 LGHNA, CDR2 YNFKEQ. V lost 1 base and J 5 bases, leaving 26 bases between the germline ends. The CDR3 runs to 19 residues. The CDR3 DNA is TGTGCCAGCAGCCAAGTATTATCGGTCGATGCGGGGCGAGGTACTGAAGCTTTCTTT. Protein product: CASSQVLSVDAGRGTEAFF.

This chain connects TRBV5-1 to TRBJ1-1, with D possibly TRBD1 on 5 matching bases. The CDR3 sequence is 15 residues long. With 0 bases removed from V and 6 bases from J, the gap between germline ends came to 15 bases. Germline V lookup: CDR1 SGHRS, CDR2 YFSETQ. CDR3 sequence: CASSLGGTPTPEAFF. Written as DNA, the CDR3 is TGCGCCAGCAGCTTGGGCGGGACTCCTACTCCTGAAGCTTTCTTT.

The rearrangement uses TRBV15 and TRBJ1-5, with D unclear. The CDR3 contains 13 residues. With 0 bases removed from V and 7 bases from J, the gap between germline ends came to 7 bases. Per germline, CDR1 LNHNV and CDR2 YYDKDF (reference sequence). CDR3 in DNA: TGTGCCACCAGCAGAGATTTAATACAGCCCCAGCATTTT. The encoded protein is CATSRDLIQPQHF.

CDR3 DNA: TGTGCCAGCAGGAGAGGGCCTGACACTGAAGCTTTCTTT. Translation gives CASRRGPDTEAFF. The chain links TRBV7-3 to TRBJ1-1; D remains ambiguous. This CDR3 region has 13 residues. Germline V gene sequence: CDR1 SGHTA, CDR2 FQGTGA. V was trimmed by 6 bases and J by 3 bases, leaving 11 bases between them.

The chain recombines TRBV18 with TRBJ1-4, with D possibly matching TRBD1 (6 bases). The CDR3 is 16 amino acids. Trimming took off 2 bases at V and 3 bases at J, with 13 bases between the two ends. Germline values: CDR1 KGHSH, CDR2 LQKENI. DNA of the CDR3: TGTGCCAGCTCACCAGTTTGGGGGCCCTCTAATGAAAAACTGTTTTTT. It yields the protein CASSPVWGPSNEKLFF.

The chain's CDR3 is CSVDQGWPSYEQYF. DNA of the CDR3: TGCAGCGTTGATCAGGGGTGGCCCTCCTACGAGCAGTACTTC. The rearrangement links TRBV29-1 to TRBJ2-7; possibly TRBD1 for D (6 bases). The CDR3 is made up of 14 amino acids. V was shortened by 3 bases and J by 0 bases, with 12 bases between the two germline ends. From germline, CDR1 is SQVTM and CDR2 ANQGSEA.

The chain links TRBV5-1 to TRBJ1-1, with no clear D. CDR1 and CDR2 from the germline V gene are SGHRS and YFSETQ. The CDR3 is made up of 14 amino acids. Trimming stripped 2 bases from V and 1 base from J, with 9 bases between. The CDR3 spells CASSLPAANTEAFF. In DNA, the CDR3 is TGCGCCAGCAGCTTACCCGCGGCGAACACTGAAGCTTTCTTT.